The following is a T cell receptor (beta chain) sequence with its context. The antigen this receptor binds is unknown. Per-base qualities were not stored, and no clone one base away is much larger. Libraries came from the immunoSEQ multiplex PCR assay. For the multiplex PCR, a mixture combining 60 forward primers for TCR Vbeta segments and 13 reverse primers for TCR Jbeta segments was used. A multiplex PCR assay on genomic DNA amplified the CDR3 region of rearranged TCR beta genes. The Illumina HiSeq System was used to sequence the amplified TCR beta libraries as 87-base-pair reads. Per the authors' processing: In a later analysis, some 80 million unique TCR beta chains were counted across the approximately 640 repertoires, and roughly 11 million of these chains were shared by at least two donors. To remove PCR and sequencing errors, raw reads were error-corrected and collapsed into unique sequences using a nearest-neighbor algorithm that merged closely related sequences. Alignment of CDR3 sequences to IMGT reference sequences was used to assign V, D and J gene segments. Each retained sequence needed at least a six-nucleotide match to both a V gene segment and a J gene segment. Rearrangements were called productive when the CDR3 lacked stop codons and stayed in frame with V and J; all others were non-productive. Following IMGT convention, CDR3 was defined as the stretch from the second conserved V-encoded cysteine to the conserved J-encoded phenylalanine. Sequences without an unambiguous match to a single V gene segment were excluded from the earlier analysis of about 630 of the donors. An earlier analysis of fewer than 650 of the donors classified V segments as functional when productive rearrangements were above 56.7% and as segregating when the standard deviation between donors was above 5%. To diagnose cytomegalovirus status from the catalog of TCR beta chain sequences, a statistical classification framework was built. In a later analysis, V and J genes were assigned by comparing TCR nucleotide sequences against IMGT/GENE-DB human TR gene sequences. A later analysis assigned CDR3 sequences and most-parsimonious VDJ recombination scenarios with the TCRdist pipeline. In a later analysis, every TCR beta chain was defined by the combination of its CDR3 amino acid sequence and its V-gene family, and reads without a unique V-gene family were dropped. In a later analysis, 500 to 700 highly shared, low-generation-probability nucleotide sequences were removed to address suspected cross-contamination and a sequencing artifact. In a later analysis, a clonal expansion index was calculated for each public chain from normalized within-repertoire ranks of inferred template counts. In a later analysis, generation probabilities were computed using a VDJ recombination model fitted to out-of-frame rearrangements, and the results were checked against IGoR. In a later analysis, hypergeometric tests were used to score TCR-TCR, TCR-HLA and TCR-CMV co-occurrence, with a repertoire-size bias correction applied to TCR pairs. False discovery rates were estimated in a later analysis by permuting HLA or CMV assignments 20 times. A later analysis grouped co-occurring TCRs with DBSCAN, adding TCRdist sequence similarity when clustering within HLA-allele-positive subsets. Repertoires with fewer than 30,000 or more than 120,000 public chains were left out of co-occurrence clustering, as were about 5 repertoires with anomalous nucleotide sharing. In TCRdb, the immuneACCESS table is reduced to in-frame sequences with V and J assigned. These tables do not hold every clone; where another copy was compared, an unresolved V gene accounts for under half, and the others remain unexplained. V, J and clone size derive from that table, while D and trimming were established from the DNA sequence. The table for this sample lists roughly 81,000 clones; roughly 85% of them were counted only once. The ten largest make up roughly 2.5% of the sample.

From the cysteine through the phenylalanine, the CDR3 covers 13 amino acids. The kept DNA is CDR3 alone, 39 bases in frame from the first base. V drops 1 base and J drops 5 bases, leaving 8 bases in between. The germline V gene specifies SNHLY as CDR1 and FYNNEI as CDR2. The cohort comprised 670 or so healthy bone marrow donors. At the time of sampling, all cohort members were nominally healthy, though unrecorded immune exposures were likely present. The donor was CMV seronegative and was included in the group of several hundred seronegative cohort members. Every donor gave a peripheral blood sample, and the peripheral blood mononuclear cells from that sample were used for TCR beta sequencing. The Qiagen DNeasy Blood Extraction Kit was used to extract genomic DNA from the blood cell samples. This entry comes from a study of cytomegalovirus exposure and HLA in healthy donors (TCRdb year 2017). Study-level background: In an earlier analysis of fewer than 750 of the donors, 276 Gb of sequence data and about 110 million unique TCR beta sequences from about 179 million T cells were reported. Among about 400 genotyped donors of the cohort, an average of approximately 240,000 unique TCR beta nucleotide sequences was sequenced per donor, of which about 18% were non-productive. In a later genetic analysis, genome-wide SNP genotypes for about 55% of the roughly 670 donors were used, and that subset was treated as a discovery cohort. In the later analysis, no new phenotypic data were used to find candidate immune exposures; instead, reliance was placed on TCR beta sequences and their occurrence across donors. About five DR-DQ haplotypes were treated as single units for association and clustering because of strong linkage in the cohort. The aim of the study was to test whether cataloging public T cell receptors could identify signatures of past pathogen exposure. In a later analysis, previously published TCR beta repertoires from fewer than 750 donors were re-analyzed and high-resolution HLA genotyping was added so that TCR occurrence patterns could be studied. Alongside the repertoire data, information on donor age, sex, ethnicity and CMV serostatus was compiled. An earlier analysis of 587 of the donors applied high-throughput TCR beta sequencing to assess whether each TCR beta V gene segment acted as functional or pseudogenic. The study combined high-throughput TCR immunosequencing, statistical association of individual TCRs with disease status, and machine learning to predict cytomegalovirus infection status. All discovery cohort repertoires had been generated using a single sequencing platform. HLA typing covered class I and class II loci at four-digit resolution. Roughly 300 gigabases of sequencing data and approximately 85 million unique TCR sequences were included in an early release covering several hundred HLA-typed donors. Using immunosequencing, the study profiled T cell repertoires from 640 or so subjects and related those repertoires to cytomegalovirus serostatus. Typing coverage differed by locus: A, B, C, DRB1 and DQB1 were typed in roughly 620-640 donors, DQA1 in 500 to 550, DPA1 in approximately 610, and DPB1 in about 450. Along with the 666-subject first cohort, a separate validation cohort of more than 90 different subjects was used. Of the 300 to 400 genotyped donors, roughly 80% fell in the genetic ancestry cluster associated with self-reported Caucasian donors. Points the paper makes about the study in general: An association between a missense DCLRE1C variant and V-gene and J-gene trimming of TCR beta chains was found in a later genetic analysis and replicated in an independent cohort. At a false discovery rate of 0.05, a later analysis linked 15,000 to 20,000 TCR beta sequences to specific HLA alleles. Correlated functional status among segregating V segments might reflect linkage disequilibrium, but an unknown experimental factor could not be ruled out. The authors suggested that the approach could potentially be extended to other disease states and immunological phenotypes. Because some donors lacked HLA typing at each locus, the association tests relied only on the typed subset. A further reported finding was that TCR beta sequences accurately predicted the HLA-A and HLA-B alleles for most subjects in the first cohort. A later analysis found that HLA-associated TCR beta chains were more clonally expanded and had lower generation probabilities than equally common non-associated chains. The 87-base-pair reads could not distinguish some IMGT-functional V segments, including TRBV6-2 and TRBV6-3, so those segments were excluded. A later analysis reported that several top co-occurrence clusters appeared linked to parvovirus B19, influenza, CMV and Epstein-Barr virus. When HLA alleles, especially DR and DQ, strongly co-occurred, attributing TCR associations to individual alleles was difficult. Cytomegalovirus status was reported to be diagnosed by the classifier with high specificity and sensitivity in both the original and validation cohorts. A later genetic analysis reported fewer N-insertions in productive TCRs among donors in an Asian-associated ancestry cluster than the roughly 620-donor mean. Because counts were too low, approximately 15 rarely observed V segments, including chromosome 9 orphons, were excluded from the earlier analysis of 587 of the donors. In a later analysis, TCR association rates were found to vary across HLA loci, with the most associated TCRs seen for DRB1 alleles and the fewest for HLA-C alleles. A cluster of highly shared sequence variants was judged likely to be a technical artifact of the sequencing pipeline. According to a later analysis, most CMV-associated TCR beta chains appeared to be HLA-restricted, and the HLA associations seemed to be driven largely by CMV exposure. In this cohort, only TCR beta chains were sequenced, and detectable features were limited by the absence of alpha or paired-chain data. Immune exposure information for the cohort was limited to CMV serostatus. Across donors, most TCR sequences were observed very rarely, whereas some public TCRs were present in many individuals. A total of roughly 160 TCR beta chains were listed by the study as associated with cytomegalovirus. A few of the identified cytomegalovirus-associated TCR beta chains were confirmed in vitro to be specific for cytomegalovirus antigens. An earlier analysis of 587 of the donors showed that most TCR beta V segments appeared in productive rearrangements either about 87% or about 30% of the time, which broadly matched IMGT annotations. Roughly uniform sequencing depth across donors was assumed in presence/absence analyses, although this assumption may not hold.

The sequencing sample was made of PBMCs. The clonotype originates from a man aged 30-40 years in good health and CMV-seronegative. The chain joins TRBV2 to TRBJ2-5, and possibly TRBD2, on 6 matching bases. The CDR3: CASSEESGETQYF. The DNA reads as follows: TGTGCCAGCAGTGAAGAGAGCGGGGAGACCCAGTACTTC.